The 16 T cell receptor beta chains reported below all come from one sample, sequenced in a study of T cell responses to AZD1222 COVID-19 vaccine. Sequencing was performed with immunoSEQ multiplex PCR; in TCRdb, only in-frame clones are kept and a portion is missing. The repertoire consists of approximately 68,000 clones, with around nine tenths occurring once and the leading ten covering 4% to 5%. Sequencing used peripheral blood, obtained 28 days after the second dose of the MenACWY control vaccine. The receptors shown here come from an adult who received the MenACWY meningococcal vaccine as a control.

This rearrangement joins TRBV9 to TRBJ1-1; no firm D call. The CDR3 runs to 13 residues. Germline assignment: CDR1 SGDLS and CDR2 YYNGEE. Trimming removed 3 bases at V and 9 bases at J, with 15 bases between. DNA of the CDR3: TGTGCCAGCAGCGCATCACGCGGGGATCAAGCTTTCTTT. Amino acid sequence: CASSASRGDQAFF.

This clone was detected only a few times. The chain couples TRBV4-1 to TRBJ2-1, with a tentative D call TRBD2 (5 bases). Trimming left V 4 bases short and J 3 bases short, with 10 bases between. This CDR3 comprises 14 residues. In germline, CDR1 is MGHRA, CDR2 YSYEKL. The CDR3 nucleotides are TGCGCCAGCAGCCGGTGGACTGGCTACAATGAGCAGTTCTTC. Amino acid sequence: CASSRWTGYNEQFF.

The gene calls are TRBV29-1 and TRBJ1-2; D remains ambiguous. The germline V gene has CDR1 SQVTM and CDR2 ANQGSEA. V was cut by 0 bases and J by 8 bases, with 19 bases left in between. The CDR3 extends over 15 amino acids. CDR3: CSVEDFGSGSWGYTF. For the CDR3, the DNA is TGCAGCGTTGAAGATTTTGGTTCTGGTTCGTGGGGCTACACCTTC.

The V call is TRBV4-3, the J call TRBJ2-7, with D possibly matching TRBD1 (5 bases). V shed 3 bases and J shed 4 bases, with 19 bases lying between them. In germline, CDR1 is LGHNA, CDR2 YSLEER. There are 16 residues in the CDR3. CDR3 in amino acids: CASSQLQTAAAYEQYF. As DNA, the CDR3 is TGCGCCAGCAGCCAGCTACAGACAGCAGCCGCGTACGAGCAGTACTTC.

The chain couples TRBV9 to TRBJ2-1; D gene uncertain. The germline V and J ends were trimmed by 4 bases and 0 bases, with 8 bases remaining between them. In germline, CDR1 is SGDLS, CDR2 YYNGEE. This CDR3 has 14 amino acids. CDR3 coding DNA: TGTGCCAGCAGCACAACGAGCTCCTACAATGAGCAGTTCTTC. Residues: CASSTTSSYNEQFF.

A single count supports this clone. The CDR3 is CASSEPGYNQPQHF. The CDR3 nucleotides are TGTGCCAGCAGTGAACCTGGCTACAATCAGCCCCAGCATTTT. The V and J genes are TRBV6-1 and TRBJ1-5; D ambiguous. Between the trimmed V and J ends, which lost 2 bases and 3 bases, there was a span of 8 bases. Germline-derived CDR1 and CDR2 are MNHNS and SASEGT. The CDR3 is made up of 14 amino acids.

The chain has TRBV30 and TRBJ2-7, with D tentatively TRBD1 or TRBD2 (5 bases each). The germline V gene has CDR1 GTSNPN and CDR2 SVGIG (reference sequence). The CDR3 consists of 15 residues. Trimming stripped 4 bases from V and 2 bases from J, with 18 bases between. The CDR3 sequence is CAWTKTDYEPYEQYF. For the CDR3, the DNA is TGTGCCTGGACCAAGACAGACTACGAGCCCTACGAGCAGTACTTC.

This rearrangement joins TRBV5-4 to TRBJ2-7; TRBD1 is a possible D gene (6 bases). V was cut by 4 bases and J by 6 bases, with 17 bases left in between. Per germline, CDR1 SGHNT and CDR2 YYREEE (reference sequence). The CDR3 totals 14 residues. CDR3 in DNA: TGTGCCAGCAGCAGAGGACAGCAACAGGGCGAGCAGTACTTC. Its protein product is CASSRGQQQGEQYF.

The CDR3 protein is CASSGEDRDSYNSPLHF. CDR3 nucleotide sequence: TGTGCCAGCAGCGGGGAGGACAGGGATTCCTATAATTCACCCCTCCACTTT. The rearrangement uses TRBV7-2 and TRBJ1-6, with 8 nucleotides matching TRBD1. CDR3 size: 17 residues. The trim removed 5 bases at V and 1 base at J, leaving 7 bases unmatched. The germline gives CDR1 SGHTA, CDR2 FQGNSA. The full variable domain, in which reference TRBV7-2 and TRBJ1-6 provide the parts outside the CDR3, is GAGVSQSPSNKVTEKGKDVELRCDPISGHTALYWYRQSLGQGLEFLIYFQGNSAPDKSGLPSDRFSAERTGGSVSTLTIQRTQQEDSAVYLCASSGEDRDSYNSPLHFGNGTRLTVT.

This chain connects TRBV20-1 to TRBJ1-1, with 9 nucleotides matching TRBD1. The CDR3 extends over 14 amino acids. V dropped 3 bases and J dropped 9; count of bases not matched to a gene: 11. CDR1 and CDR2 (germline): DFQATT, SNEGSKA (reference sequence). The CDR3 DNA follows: TGCAGTGCTAGTGGACCCGGGACAGGGTCCCAAGCTTTCTTT. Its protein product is CSASGPGTGSQAFF.

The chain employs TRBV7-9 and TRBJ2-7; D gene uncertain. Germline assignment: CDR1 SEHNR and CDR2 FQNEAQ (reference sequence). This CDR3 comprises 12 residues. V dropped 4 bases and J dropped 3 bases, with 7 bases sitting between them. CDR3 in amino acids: CASSSWDYEQYF. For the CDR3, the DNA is TGTGCCAGCAGCTCCTGGGACTACGAGCAGTACTTC.

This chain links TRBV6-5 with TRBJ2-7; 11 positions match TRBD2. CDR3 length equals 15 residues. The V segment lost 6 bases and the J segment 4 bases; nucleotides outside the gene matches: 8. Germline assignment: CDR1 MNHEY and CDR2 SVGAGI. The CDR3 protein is CASSSTRTSGYEQYF. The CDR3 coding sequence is TGTGCCAGCAGCTCCACCAGGACTAGCGGGTACGAGCAGTACTTC.

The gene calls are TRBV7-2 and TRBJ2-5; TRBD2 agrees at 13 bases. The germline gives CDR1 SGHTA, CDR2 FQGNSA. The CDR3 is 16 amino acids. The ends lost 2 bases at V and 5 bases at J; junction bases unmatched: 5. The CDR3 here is CASSLRGLAGRETQYF. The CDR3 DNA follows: TGTGCCAGCAGCTTACGGGGACTAGCGGGGAGGGAGACCCAGTACTTC.

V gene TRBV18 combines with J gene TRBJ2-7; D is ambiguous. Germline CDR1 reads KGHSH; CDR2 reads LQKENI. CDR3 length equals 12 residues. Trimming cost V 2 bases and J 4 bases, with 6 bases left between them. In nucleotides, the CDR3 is TGTGCCAGCTCACCAAGCAGTTACGAGCAGTACTTC. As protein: CASSPSSYEQYF. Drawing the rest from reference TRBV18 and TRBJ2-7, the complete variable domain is NAGVMQNPRHLVRRRGQEARLRCSPMKGHSHVYWYRQLPEEGLKFMVYLQKENIIDESGMPKERFSAEFPKEGPSILRIQQVVRGDSAAYFCASSPSSYEQYFGPGTRLTVT.

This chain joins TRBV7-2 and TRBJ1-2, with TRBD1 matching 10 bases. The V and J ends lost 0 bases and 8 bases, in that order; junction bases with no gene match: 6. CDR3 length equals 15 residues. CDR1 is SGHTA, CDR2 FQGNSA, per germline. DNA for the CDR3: TGTGCCAGCAGCTTAGCGGCGGGACAGGGGAGCGGCTACACCTTC. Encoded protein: CASSLAAGQGSGYTF. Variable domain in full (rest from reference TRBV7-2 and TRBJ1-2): GAGVSQSPSNKVTEKGKDVELRCDPISGHTALYWYRQSLGQGLEFLIYFQGNSAPDKSGLPSDRFSAERTGGSVSTLTIQRTQQEDSAVYLCASSLAAGQGSGYTFGSGTRLTVV.

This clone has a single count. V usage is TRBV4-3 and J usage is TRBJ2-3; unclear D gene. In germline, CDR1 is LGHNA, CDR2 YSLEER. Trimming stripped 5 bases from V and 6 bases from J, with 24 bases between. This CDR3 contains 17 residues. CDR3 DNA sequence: TGCGCCAGCAGCGAATCCCCGGGCAGACCATCTAGTGATACGCAGTATTTT. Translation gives CASSESPGRPSSDTQYF.